These T cell receptor beta chains were read from a single sample in a study of Graves' ophthalmopathy and Graves' hyperthyroidism. TCRdb re-called the multiplex PCR reads with MiXCR, one entry per CDR3 protein. This sample carries about 500,000 distinct CDR3 sequences, under 40% of them seen once, and the ten largest clones take about 4%. The sample was peripheral blood or thyroid tissue (not recorded which). Every receptor here comes from an adult man with Graves' hyperthyroidism. Both conserved end residues are part of each CDR3. A D gene is named only where the DNA matches it firmly. Clone size, where shown, is once, few, many, or a class for clones that have expanded.

D,J,V,size,CDR3,DNA
.,TRBJ1-2,TRBV7-3,.,CASRGAAFNGYTF,TGTGCCAGCAGGGGGGCAGCATTTAATGGCTACACCTTC
.,TRBJ2-1,TRBV10-2,few,CASSPYGEQFF,TGCGCCAGCAGTCCCTATGGGGAGCAGTTCTTC
.,TRBJ1-5,TRBV7-2,.,CASSLRDTDSNQPQHF,TGTGCCAGCAGCCTCCGGGACACCGATAGCAATCAGCCCCAGCATTTT
TRBD2,TRBJ2-5,TRBV2,.,CASSGRGETQYF,TGTGCCAGTAGCGGGAGAGGGGAAACCCAGTACTTC
.,TRBJ1-1,TRBV24-1,many,CATSEQGAEAFF,TGTGCCACCAGTGAGCAGGGCGCTGAAGCTTTCTTT
.,TRBJ1-3,TRBV28,.,CASSFGANTIYF,TGTGCCAGCAGTTTTGGGGCCAACACCATATATTTT
.,TRBJ2-6,TRBV5-6,.,CASSLVGRAGFSGANVLTF,TGTGCCAGCAGCTTGGTGGGCAGGGCTGGTTTCTCTGGGGCCAACGTCCTGACTTTC
TRBD1,TRBJ1-2,TRBV29-1,many,CSLKTGGMGGYTF,TGCAGCTTGAAAACAGGGGGCATGGGGGGCTACACCTTC
.,TRBJ1-1,TRBV5-6,many,CASSSYRDWGRDTEAFF,TGTGCCAGCAGCTCATACAGAGATTGGGGCCGGGACACTGAAGCTTTCTTT
TRBD1,TRBJ1-5,TRBV20-1,many,CSASTGRVDQPQHF,TGCAGTGCGTCGACAGGGAGAGTCGATCAGCCCCAGCATTTT
.,TRBJ2-2,TRBV29-1,many,CSADSYTGELFF,TGCAGCGCTGACAGCTACACCGGGGAGCTGTTTTTT
.,TRBJ2-3,TRBV11-2,.,CASSLAVGTSTDTQYF,TGTGCCAGCAGCTTAGCCGTGGGTACTAGCACAGATACGCAGTATTTT
.,TRBJ2-1,TRBV20-1,few,CSAVQGSRGAGNEQFF,TGCAGTGCCGTTCAGGGGAGTCGCGGGGCGGGGAATGAGCAGTTCTTC
.,TRBJ2-5,TRBV20-1,many,CSATGTGHQETQYF,TGCAGTGCAACCGGGACTGGGCACCAAGAGACCCAGTACTTC
.,TRBJ2-3,TRBV19,.,CASSTLVTSLTDTQYF,TGTGCCAGTAGTACCCTAGTAACATCACTCACAGATACGCAGTATTTT
.,TRBJ2-7,TRBV7-9,few,CASSLGAGRDYEQYF,TGTGCCAGCAGCTTAGGGGCCGGTAGAGATTACGAGCAGTACTTC